The source of this T cell receptor (beta chain) is a study of control samples from healthy donors and cancer patients. Sequencing used immunoSEQ multiplex PCR; TCRdb keeps in-frame clones, though not all of them. The table has approximately 35,000 clones, approximately 93% seen once. In germline, CDR1 is MNHNY, CDR2 SVGAGI (reference sequence). J lost 1 base, V lost 7 bases, and 6 bases had no gene match. The CDR3 extends over 14 amino acids. Sequenced input: PBMCs. This TCR came from a man in his forties with colorectal cancer. The chain is built from TRBV6-6 and TRBJ1-1, with 7 positions matching TRBD1. CDR3 region: CASIERQGNTEAFF. The CDR3 DNA sequence: TGTGCCAGCATTGAACGACAGGGGAACACTGAAGCTTTCTTT.